This T cell receptor beta chain was captured by sequencing in a study of tumor-infiltrating lymphocytes in primary liver carcinoma. Study as a whole: Primary liver carcinomas in the patients were surgically resected. About 3.5 to 8 million productive TCRbeta reads were obtained from the samples, with similar numbers across tissue types.

Overall study results and limits: CD8+ and CD4+ repertoires went uncompared, the samples being bulk unsorted.

Unsorted whole blood supplied the RNA, and germline DNA was extracted too. Peripheral blood, roughly 4.4 milliliters, was collected prior to surgery. TCR beta cDNA was reverse-transcribed from 500 to 550 ng of total RNA. The reaction used a constant-region primer and ProtoScript II reverse transcriptase. Amplification in three nested multiplex PCR rounds with slightly modified ARM-PCR gave rise to TCR beta libraries. TCRdb recomputed calls from the multiplex PCR reads with MiXCR, one row per CDR3 protein. Of fewer than 250,000 distinct CDR3 sequences in the sample, roughly 61% were seen once. This clonotype showed up just once. What it binds is unknown. Sequence at one end of the junction differs from germline and may be a read error. The receptor was isolated from an older woman with primary liver carcinoma and hepatitis B virus infection. The sequenced material came from peripheral blood.

The CDR3 is CDSSLVWGDASYEQYF. CDR3 DNA sequence: TGTGACAGCAGTTTAGTGTGGGGGGACGCTTCCTACGAGCAGTACTTC. V and J are TRBV11-2 and TRBJ2-7, with D possibly being TRBD2 (6 bases). Germline loops: CDR1 SGHAT, CDR2 FQNNGV. The CDR3 consists of 16 residues.